This paragraph covers one T cell receptor beta chain sequence. Its antigen remains unidentified. No much larger clonotype is one base removed from it; base qualities were not supplied. The data derive from a study of T-cell reconstitution after alpha-beta-depleted transplantation in children (dated by TCRdb to about 2016). About the full investigation: Using TCR repertoire profiling, the study quantitatively followed how T-cell immune reconstitution unfolded in children after TCRalphabeta/CD19-depleted allogeneic hematopoietic cell transplantation.

The library was obtained by PCR. Instrument used: Illumina HiSeq 2500. Molecular barcoding was employed in the preparation of TCR libraries, with unique molecular identifiers being used to normalize TCRbeta repertoire quantification. TCRdb reworked the public reads: Q25 trimming with fastp, MiXCR clone assembly, productive beta chains retained. Merged by CDR3 protein, the rows form single entries marked with the most common genes and DNA. This sample holds about a million distinct CDR3 sequences; about 29% were observed only once. The leading ten clones occupy 25% to 35% of the sample. Overall results and qualifications from the work: About two months after transplant, the apparently early recovery of alphabetaT-cell counts reportedly depended on just several hundred clones that had expanded rapidly and came from non-depleted graft cells. The frequencies of hyperexpanded clones fell over the following months, and after one year, T-cell counts and TCRbeta diversity were mostly attributed to newly produced T cells. The high TCRbeta diversity at day 60 in some patients was ascribed to recipient T cells and intrathymic progenitors that had survived conditioning.

The germline V gene (reference sequence) yields SGHKS for CDR1 and YYEKEE for CDR2. The CDR3 holds 12 amino acids from the cysteine to the phenylalanine. Only CDR3 DNA is held: 36 bases, read in frame from base 1. V loses 7 bases, J loses 1 base, and the germline ends lie 7 bases apart. According to the study, the label for this sample's treatment or condition signals: allogeneic hematopoietic cell transplantation with graft depleted of TCRalphabeta T cells and CD19 B cells. The transplant recipients were children given TCRalphabeta/CD19-depleted allogeneic hematopoietic cell grafts. This sequence originates from a boy in the first two years of life who had a stem cell transplant for SCID, so the T cells may come from the graft donor. The V and J genes are TRBV5-5 and TRBJ2-3, with the D gene uncertain. The source was PBMCs, mostly from graft donor cells, collected 360 days after TCRalphabeta/CD19-depleted stem cell transplant. The sequenced DNA: TGTGCCAGCTATCTGGGCACAGATACGCAGTATTTT. Its translation reads: CASYLGTDTQYF.